The text below deals with one T cell receptor beta chain. Its specificity is not known. This record comes from a study of cytomegalovirus exposure and HLA in healthy donors. General study results and limits: There were about 160 TCR beta chains listed as cytomegalovirus-associated. A few chains linked to CMV were shown in vitro to be specific for CMV antigens.

A roughly 120-subject validation cohort, separate from the approximately 610-subject first cohort, supplied the donors. The data were produced by immunoSEQ multiplex PCR, yet TCRdb's version contains in-frame clones alone and is incomplete. This sample has tens of thousands of clones, with around 94% found just once. V was clipped by 1 base and J by 9 bases, with 13 bases between them. The CDR3 length is 15 residues. Per germline, CDR1 MNHEY and CDR2 SMNVEV (reference sequence). The chain joins TRBV27 to TRBJ1-6, with D maybe TRBD1 (5 bases). The source of this sequence is a woman between 18 and 30 years old in good health and CMV-seropositive. The sample comprised PBMCs. This chain's CDR3 is CASSLYAGLGSPLHF. The DNA of the CDR3 is TGTGCCAGCAGTTTATACGCAGGGTTAGGTTCACCCCTCCACTTT.